Listed here are 18 T cell receptor beta chains from one sample, sequenced in a study of T cells in Graves' hyperthyroidism and ophthalmopathy. Using RNA transcripts as the source, TCR beta CDR3 regions were amplified. The HTBI primer set drove a first-round RT-PCR of the TCR CDR3. TCRdb re-called the multiplex PCR reads with MiXCR, one entry per CDR3 protein. The sample shows 500,000 or so distinct CDR3 sequences, roughly 18% of them seen only once. Sequenced sample: blood. The receptors were sampled from a woman under 30 with Graves' ophthalmopathy.

The genes are TRBV29-1 and TRBJ2-7; either TRBD1 or TRBD2 may fit D (6 bases each). CDR1 SQVTM and CDR2 ANQGSEA come from the germline V gene. Trimming pared 4 bases from V and 2 bases from J, leaving 12 bases between. The CDR3 contains 13 residues. CDR3 DNA sequence: TGCAGCGTTGTTGGGGGGCAAACCTACGAGCAGTACTTC. It translates to CSVVGGQTYEQYF.

The chain links TRBV9 to TRBJ1-3; TRBD1 is a possible D gene (6 bases). Trimming left V 4 bases short and J 4 bases short, with 9 bases between. This CDR3 contains 13 residues. CDR1 is SGDLS and CDR2 is YYNGEE in the germline V gene. The CDR3 loop reads CASSQGYGNTIYF. The DNA of the CDR3 is TGTGCCAGCAGCCAGGGGTACGGAAACACCATATATTTT.

This clonotype was counted a few times. The V gene is TRBV5-1, the J gene TRBJ1-5; D not resolved. Trimming removed 4 bases from V and 0 bases from J, with 8 bases in between. Per the germline V gene, CDR1 is SGHRS and CDR2 is YFSETQ. The CDR3 loop spans 14 amino acids. CDR3 nucleotides: TGCGCCAGCAGCGAGGACGGTAGCAATCAGCCCCAGCATTTT. It codes for CASSEDGSNQPQHF. Together with reference TRBV5-1 and TRBJ1-5, the CDR3 gives the full variable domain: KAGVTQTPRYLIKTRGQQVTLSCSPISGHRSVSWYQQTPGQGLQFLFEYFSETQRNKGNFPGRFSGRQFSNSRSEMNVSTLELGDSALYLCASSEDGSNQPQHFGDGTRLSIL.

This clonotype was observed at least ten times. A junction boundary mismatches the germline segment, possibly from a read error. The chain employs TRBV5-1 and TRBJ1-1; 8 bases map to TRBD1. The CDR3 totals 14 residues. Germline CDR1 SGHRS, CDR2 YFSETQ. The CDR3 loop is CANSSRTGYTEAFF. The CDR3 coding sequence is TGCGCCAACAGCTCACGGACAGGGTACACTGAAGCTTTCTTT.

In regard to this clonotype: A clone one base away is much larger, so this may be a read error. The chain recombines TRBV12-3 or TRBV12-4 with TRBJ2-3; 9 nucleotides align to TRBD2. V lost 3 bases and J lost 5; bases outside the gene matches: 6. There are 15 residues in the CDR3. CDR3 DNA: TGTGCCAGCAGTTTCAAGCGGGGGGTCATAGATACGCAGTATTTT. Its protein product is CASSFKRGVIDTQYF.

This clonotype was seen at least ten times. The chain joins TRBV12-3 or TRBV12-4 to TRBJ2-7; D is possibly TRBD1 (6 bases). The V gene lost 3 bases and the J gene lost 0 bases, with 15 bases spanning the gap. The CDR3 sequence is 16 residues long. The CDR3 region is CASSFQGGHSSYEQYF. The CDR3 coding sequence is TGTGCCAGCAGTTTCCAAGGGGGTCACAGCTCCTACGAGCAGTACTTC.

The chain is built from TRBV11-2 and TRBJ2-3; the D gene could be TRBD1 or TRBD2 (7 bases each). This CDR3 is 15 amino acids long. Germline V CDR1 and CDR2: SGHAT, FQNNGV. Between the trimmed V and J ends, which lost 6 bases and 2 bases, there was a span of 15 bases. The CDR3 sequence: CASSSGGGPTDTQYF. CDR3 nucleotides: TGTGCCAGCAGTTCAGGGGGGGGGCCCACAGATACGCAGTATTTT.

The rearrangement joins TRBV5-1 to TRBJ1-2; D possibly corresponds to TRBD1 (5 bases). V lost 0 bases, J lost 6 bases, and 12 bases lay in between. The CDR3 covers 14 residues. The germline V gene encodes CDR1 SGHRS and CDR2 YFSETQ. The CDR3 spells CASSLGRAGNGYTF. CDR3 bases: TGCGCCAGCAGCTTGGGCCGGGCAGGGAATGGCTACACCTTC.

This clonotype was recorded many times. This chain connects TRBV30 to TRBJ1-1; tentatively, D is TRBD1 (5 bases). The CDR3 is 12 residues long. Germline V gene sequence: CDR1 GTSNPN, CDR2 SVGIG (reference sequence). The V gene lost 7 bases and the J gene lost 0 bases, with 9 bases spanning the gap. CDR3 DNA sequence: TGTGCCTTCAACAGGATGAACACTGAAGCTTTCTTT. Translated, it gives CAFNRMNTEAFF.

This chain joins TRBV7-9 and TRBJ1-4; TRBD1 agrees at 8 bases. From germline, CDR1 is SEHNR and CDR2 FQNEAQ (reference sequence). The V gene end was trimmed by 5 bases and the J gene end by 6 bases; junction bases not matched to a gene: 11. The CDR3 runs 16 residues. The DNA of the CDR3 is TGTGCCAGCAGCGCCCCACAGGGGGGCTGGGATGAAAAACTGTTTTTT. Translation: CASSAPQGGWDEKLFF.

The V call is TRBV11-2, the J call TRBJ2-1; TRBD2 agrees at 12 bases. The CDR3 runs to 15 residues. Germline V gene sequence: CDR1 SGHAT, CDR2 FQNNGV. J lost 7 bases, V lost 6 bases, and 7 bases had no gene match. Here the CDR3 reads CASSGRTSGMNEQFF. CDR3 DNA: TGTGCCAGCAGTGGACGGACTAGCGGGATGAATGAGCAGTTCTTC.

In this sample, this clonotype turned up many times. DNA of the CDR3: TGTGCCAGCAGTTTCAGTACAGCGGTCTCTGGAAACACCATATATTTT. Translated: CASSFSTAVSGNTIYF. The V call is TRBV12-3 or TRBV12-4, the J call TRBJ1-3; D ambiguous. This CDR3 contains 16 residues. V dropped 3 bases and J dropped 0 bases, with 12 bases sitting between them.

In this sample, this clonotype turned up many times. This sequence joins TRBV12-3 or TRBV12-4 and TRBJ2-3; tentative D call: TRBD2 (9 bases). V gave up 6 bases and J gave up 5 bases, with 30 bases separating them. The CDR3 has 19 residues. The CDR3 DNA follows: TGTGCCAGCAGGCCCGGGACAGGCGGCCTACGAGCGGGAGGAGATACGCAGTATTTT. Translated: CASRPGTGGLRAGGDTQYF.

This clonotype has only a few counts. The chain joins TRBV5-6 to TRBJ2-3; the match to TRBD1 covers 7 bases. This CDR3 contains 15 residues. In germline, CDR1 is SGHDT, CDR2 YYEEEE. The ends lost 4 bases at V and 0 bases at J; junction bases unmatched: 5. This chain's CDR3 is CASSPGQLSTDTQYF. CDR3 DNA: TGTGCCAGCAGCCCGGGACAGCTTAGCACAGATACGCAGTATTTT.

The J gene is TRBJ1-2, the V gene TRBV6-5; 7 nucleotides match TRBD1. CDR3 length equals 15 residues. Germline V gives CDR1 MNHEY, CDR2 SVGAGI. Trimming removed 2 bases from V and 4 bases from J; junction bases left unmatched: 7. CDR3 sequence (DNA): TGTGCCAGCAGTTACGATCCCAGACAGGGCTATGGCTACACCTTC. Translating it yields CASSYDPRQGYGYTF.

CDR3 region: CASSQGSSIEQFF. The CDR3 nucleotides read TGCGCCAGCAGCCAAGGGAGTTCGATTGAGCAGTTCTTC. This rearrangement joins TRBV4-3 to TRBJ2-1; no clear D. Trimming left V 1 base short and J 9 bases short, with 10 bases between. This CDR3 has 13 residues. The germline CDR1 and CDR2 sequences are LGHNA and YSLEER.

This clonotype was counted at least ten times. V is TRBV6-1 and J is TRBJ2-3; 9 bases align to TRBD2. The V gene end was trimmed by 7 bases and the J gene end by 6 bases; junction bases not matched to a gene: 23. The germline V gene has CDR1 MNHNS and CDR2 SASEGT. This CDR3 is 19 amino acids long. CDR3 bases: TGTGCCAGCATCAAACCCCAGGGCCGTAGCGGGGGTAGGCGGGATACGCAGTATTTT. Protein: CASIKPQGRSGGRRDTQYF.

This clonotype was seen ten or more times. This chain uses TRBV10-3 with TRBJ2-5, with 8 bases aligning to TRBD2. J was trimmed by 2 bases and V by 6 bases; bases with no gene match: 5. This CDR3 has 14 residues. Germline V gene data show CDR1 as ENHRY and CDR2 as SYGVKD. For the CDR3, the DNA is TGTGCCATCAGCCCGACTAGCGTTCAAGAGACCCAGTACTTC. Translating gives CAISPTSVQETQYF.